This record covers a single T cell receptor beta chain. The target antigen is unknown. The assay was immunoSEQ multiplex PCR, and TCRdb's table has in-frame clones only and misses some. Of 120,000 to 150,000 clones detected, 75% to 95% appear once; the ten largest clones hold roughly 2.9%. This sample is part of a study of T cell responses to AZD1222 COVID-19 vaccine. Study-wide findings and caveats: Distributed over spike, vaccine-associated CD4 TCRs predominated at 160-218 and 743-854. Reports indicate that nearly half of spike-specific TCRs are directed at unmutated variant regions. Donors, mostly white British, included more females; clonal diversity was possibly underestimated. Among those given AZD1222, only 5 to 7 were seropositive at baseline.

The TCR sequence derives from an adult in good health. Sequenced material: peripheral blood, taken on day 0 of MenACWY control vaccination.

CDR3 nucleotides: TGTGCCAGCAGGGACGGCACAGATACGCAGTATTTT. Its protein is CASRDGTDTQYF. This rearrangement joins TRBV6-4 to TRBJ2-3; D remains ambiguous. With 6 bases removed from V and 1 base from J, the gap between germline ends came to 5 bases. The CDR3 has 12 residues. The germline V gene has CDR1 MRHNA and CDR2 SNTAGT.